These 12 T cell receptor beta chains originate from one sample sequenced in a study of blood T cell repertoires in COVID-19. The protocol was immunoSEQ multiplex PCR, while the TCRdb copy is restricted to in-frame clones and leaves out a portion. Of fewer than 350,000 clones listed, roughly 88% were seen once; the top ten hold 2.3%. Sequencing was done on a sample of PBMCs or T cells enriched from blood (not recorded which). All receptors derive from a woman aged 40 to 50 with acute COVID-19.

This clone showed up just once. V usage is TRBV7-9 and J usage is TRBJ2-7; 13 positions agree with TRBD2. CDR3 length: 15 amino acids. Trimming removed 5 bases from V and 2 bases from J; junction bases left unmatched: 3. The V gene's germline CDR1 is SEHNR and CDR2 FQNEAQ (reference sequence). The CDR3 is CASSPGLAGTYEQYF. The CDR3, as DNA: TGTGCCAGCAGCCCGGGACTAGCGGGAACCTACGAGCAGTACTTC.

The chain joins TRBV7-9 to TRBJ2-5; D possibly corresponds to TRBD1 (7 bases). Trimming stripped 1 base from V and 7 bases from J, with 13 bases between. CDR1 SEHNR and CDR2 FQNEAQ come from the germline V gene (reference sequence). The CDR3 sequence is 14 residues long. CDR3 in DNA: TGTGCCAGCAGCTTAGAGGCAGGGGGGAGGACCCAGTACTTC. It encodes CASSLEAGGRTQYF.

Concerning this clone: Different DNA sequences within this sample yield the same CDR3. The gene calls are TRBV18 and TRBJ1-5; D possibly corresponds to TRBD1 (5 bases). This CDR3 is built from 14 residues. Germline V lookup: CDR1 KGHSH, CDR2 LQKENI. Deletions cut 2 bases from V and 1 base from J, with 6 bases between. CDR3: CASSPGGSNQPQHF. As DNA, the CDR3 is TGTGCCAGCTCACCAGGGGGGAGCAATCAGCCCCAGCATTTT.

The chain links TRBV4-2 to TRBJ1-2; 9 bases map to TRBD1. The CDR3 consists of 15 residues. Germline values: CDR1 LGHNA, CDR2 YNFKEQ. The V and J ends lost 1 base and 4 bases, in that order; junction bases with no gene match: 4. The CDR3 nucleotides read TGTGCCAGCAGCCAAGCGGGACAGGGAAGCTATGGCTACACCTTC. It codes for CASSQAGQGSYGYTF.

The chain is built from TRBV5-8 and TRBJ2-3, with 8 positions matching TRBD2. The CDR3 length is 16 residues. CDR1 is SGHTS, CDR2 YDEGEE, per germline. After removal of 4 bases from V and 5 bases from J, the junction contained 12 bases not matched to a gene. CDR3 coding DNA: TGTGCCAGCAGCCTTGCTTCGGGCGGGGGGCAAGATACGCAGTATTTT. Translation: CASSLASGGGQDTQYF.

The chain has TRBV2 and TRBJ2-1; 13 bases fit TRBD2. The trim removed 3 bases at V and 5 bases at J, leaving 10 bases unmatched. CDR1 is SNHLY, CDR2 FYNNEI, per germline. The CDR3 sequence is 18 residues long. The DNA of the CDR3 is TGTGCCAGCAGTGAGGAGGAGACTAGCGGGGGGATCCACAATGAGCAGTTCTTC. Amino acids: CASSEEETSGGIHNEQFF.

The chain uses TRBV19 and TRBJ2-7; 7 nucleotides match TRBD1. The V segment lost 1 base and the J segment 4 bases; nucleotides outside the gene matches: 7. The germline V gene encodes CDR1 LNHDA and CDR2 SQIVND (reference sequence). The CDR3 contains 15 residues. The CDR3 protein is CASSIGRQGTYEQYF. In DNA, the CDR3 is TGTGCCAGTAGTATAGGGAGACAGGGAACGTACGAGCAGTACTTC.

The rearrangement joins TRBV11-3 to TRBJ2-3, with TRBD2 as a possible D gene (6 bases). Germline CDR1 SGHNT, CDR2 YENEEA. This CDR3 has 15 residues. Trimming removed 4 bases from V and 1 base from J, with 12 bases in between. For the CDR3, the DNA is TGTGCCAGCAGCTCCTTAGGAGGGGGCACAGATACGCAGTATTTT. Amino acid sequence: CASSSLGGGTDTQYF.

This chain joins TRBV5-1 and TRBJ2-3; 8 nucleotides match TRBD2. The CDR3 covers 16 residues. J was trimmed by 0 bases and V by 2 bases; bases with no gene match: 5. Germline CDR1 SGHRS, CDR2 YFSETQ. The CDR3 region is CASSLLAVISTDTQYF. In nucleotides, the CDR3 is TGCGCCAGCAGCTTACTAGCGGTCATTAGCACAGATACGCAGTATTTT.

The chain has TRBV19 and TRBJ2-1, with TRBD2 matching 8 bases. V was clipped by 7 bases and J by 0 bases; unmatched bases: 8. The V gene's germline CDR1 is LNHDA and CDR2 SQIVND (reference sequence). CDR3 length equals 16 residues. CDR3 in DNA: TGTGCCAGTACGGTAGAAGCGGGGGTCTCCTACAATGAGCAGTTCTTC. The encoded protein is CASTVEAGVSYNEQFF.

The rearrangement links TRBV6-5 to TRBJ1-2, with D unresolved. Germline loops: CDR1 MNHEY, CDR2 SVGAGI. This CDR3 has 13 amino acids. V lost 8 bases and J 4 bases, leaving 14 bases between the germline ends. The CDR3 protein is CASAEMGGYGYTF. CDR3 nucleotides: TGTGCCAGCGCCGAGATGGGAGGCTATGGCTACACCTTC.

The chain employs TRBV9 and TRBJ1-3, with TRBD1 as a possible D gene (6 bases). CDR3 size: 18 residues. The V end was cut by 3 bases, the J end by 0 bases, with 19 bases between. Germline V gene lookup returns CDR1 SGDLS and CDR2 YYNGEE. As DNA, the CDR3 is TGTGCCAGCAGCGCCGGTGCTGGGGGCCCCTTCTCTGGAAACACCATATATTTT. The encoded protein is CASSAGAGGPFSGNTIYF. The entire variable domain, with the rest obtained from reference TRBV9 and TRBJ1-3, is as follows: DSGVTQTPKHLITATGQRVTLRCSPRSGDLSVYWYQQSLDQGLQFLIQYYNGEERAKGNILERFSAQQFPDLHSELNLSSLELGDSALYFCASSAGAGGPFSGNTIYFGEGSWLTVV.